Listed below are T cell receptor beta chains from one sample, sequenced in a study of T-cell memory formation after mild COVID-19. TCRdb re-analysed the 5' RACE reads in MiXCR, keeping a single row per CDR3 protein. The table records under 400,000 distinct CDR3 sequences, under 30% of them present only once. Sequenced sample: PBMCs or a T cell subset sorted from them (not recorded which). The receptor set was obtained from an adult woman who had mild COVID-19 (a few samples of this study predate the infection). Cell type and time point are not known. Both conserved end residues are part of each CDR3. Each record gives: clone size, D gene, J gene, V gene, CDR3 protein, CDR3 DNA. D genes are given only for firm matches. Clone size is stated in some rows and not others, as once, few, many or a class when expanded.

clone_size: few
d_call: TRBD2
j_call: TRBJ2-3
v_call: TRBV12-3/TRBV12-4
cdr3_aa: CASSLLAGLDTQYF
cdr3_nt: TGTGCCAGCAGCCTACTAGCGGGATTAGATACGCAGTATTTT

clone_size: -
d_call: -
j_call: TRBJ2-7
v_call: TRBV7-3
cdr3_aa: CASSLNPGFYEQYF
cdr3_nt: TGTGCCAGCAGCTTAAACCCGGGATTCTACGAGCAGTACTTC

clone_size: -
d_call: TRBD1
j_call: TRBJ1-2
v_call: TRBV27
cdr3_aa: CASSPGDRVVYTF
cdr3_nt: TGTGCCAGCAGCCCGGGAGACAGGGTAGTCTACACCTTC

clone_size: few
d_call: TRBD1
j_call: TRBJ2-3
v_call: TRBV9
cdr3_aa: CASSVDLRDSNTDTQYF
cdr3_nt: TGTGCCAGCAGCGTAGACCTCCGGGACAGCAACACAGATACGCAGTATTTT

clone_size: -
d_call: TRBD2
j_call: TRBJ2-5
v_call: TRBV6-5
cdr3_aa: CASSYTLAGGETQYF
cdr3_nt: TGTGCCAGCAGTTACACACTAGCGGGAGGGGAGACCCAGTACTTC

clone_size: -
d_call: -
j_call: TRBJ1-2
v_call: TRBV12-3/TRBV12-4
cdr3_aa: CASSTSRIRSLNYGYTF
cdr3_nt: TGTGCCAGCAGTACGAGTCGGATCCGCTCTCTTAACTATGGCTACACCTTC

clone_size: few
d_call: -
j_call: TRBJ2-7
v_call: TRBV7-8
cdr3_aa: CASSFVRGGEQYF
cdr3_nt: TGTGCCAGCAGCTTCGTCCGGGGAGGCGAGCAGTACTTC

clone_size: -
d_call: TRBD2
j_call: TRBJ2-1
v_call: TRBV10-2
cdr3_aa: CASGELAGGRNEQFF
cdr3_nt: TGCGCCAGCGGGGAATTAGCGGGGGGACGTAATGAGCAGTTCTTC

clone_size: -
d_call: -
j_call: TRBJ2-1
v_call: TRBV2
cdr3_aa: CASSESAYEQFF
cdr3_nt: TGTGCCAGCAGTGAGTCGGCCTATGAGCAGTTCTTC

clone_size: -
d_call: -
j_call: TRBJ2-1
v_call: TRBV3-1
cdr3_aa: CASRQDLYYNEQFF
cdr3_nt: TGTGCCAGCAGACAGGACCTTTACTACAATGAGCAGTTCTTC

clone_size: -
d_call: TRBD1
j_call: TRBJ1-2
v_call: TRBV28
cdr3_aa: CASRTQIQGGAYYGYTF
cdr3_nt: TGTGCCAGCAGGACCCAGATCCAAGGGGGCGCTTACTATGGCTACACCTTC

clone_size: few
d_call: TRBD2
j_call: TRBJ2-1
v_call: TRBV7-2
cdr3_aa: CASSSQAGDNEQFF
cdr3_nt: TGTGCCAGCAGCTCCCAAGCGGGAGACAATGAGCAGTTCTTC

clone_size: few
d_call: TRBD1
j_call: TRBJ2-7
v_call: TRBV7-9
cdr3_aa: CASSHRSGTGFNEQYF
cdr3_nt: TGTGCCAGCAGCCATCGCTCCGGGACAGGGTTCAACGAGCAGTACTTC

clone_size: few
d_call: TRBD1
j_call: TRBJ2-7
v_call: TRBV19
cdr3_aa: CASSKWDRDYEQYF
cdr3_nt: TGTGCCAGTAGTAAGTGGGACAGGGACTACGAGCAGTACTTC

clone_size: few
d_call: TRBD1
j_call: TRBJ2-7
v_call: TRBV5-1
cdr3_aa: CASSSGQGIYEQYF
cdr3_nt: TGTGCCAGCAGCAGTGGACAGGGGATCTACGAGCAGTACTTC

clone_size: -
d_call: -
j_call: TRBJ1-5
v_call: TRBV6-5
cdr3_aa: CASRYPGVTEVLKPQHF
cdr3_nt: TGTGCCAGCAGATACCCGGGAGTAACAGAGGTTCTTAAGCCCCAGCATTTT

clone_size: few
d_call: TRBD1
j_call: TRBJ2-7
v_call: TRBV28
cdr3_aa: CASSPGQGDLYEQYF
cdr3_nt: TGTGCCAGCAGCCCGGGACAGGGGGATCTCTACGAGCAGTACTTC

clone_size: -
d_call: -
j_call: TRBJ2-3
v_call: TRBV19
cdr3_aa: CAVEVSNTDTQYF
cdr3_nt: TGTGCCGTAGAAGTCTCCAACACAGATACGCAGTATTTT

clone_size: -
d_call: TRBD1
j_call: TRBJ1-1
v_call: TRBV19
cdr3_aa: CASSIDSAGGFTEAFF
cdr3_nt: TGTGCCAGTAGTATAGATTCGGCAGGGGGCTTCACTGAAGCTTTCTTT

clone_size: few
d_call: -
j_call: TRBJ2-3
v_call: TRBV21-1
cdr3_aa: CASSGRGAGKLRTDTQYF
cdr3_nt: TGTGCCAGCAGCGGCCGCGGTGCCGGGAAATTACGGACAGATACGCAGTATTTT

clone_size: few
d_call: TRBD1
j_call: TRBJ2-3
v_call: TRBV29-1
cdr3_aa: CSVDARQGAPDTQYF
cdr3_nt: TGCAGCGTCGACGCCCGACAGGGGGCCCCAGATACGCAGTATTTT

clone_size: -
d_call: TRBD2
j_call: TRBJ2-7
v_call: TRBV5-1
cdr3_aa: CASMNSGNPYEQYF
cdr3_nt: TGCGCCAGCATGAATAGCGGGAACCCCTACGAGCAGTACTTC

clone_size: -
d_call: -
j_call: TRBJ1-2
v_call: TRBV6-4
cdr3_aa: CASTRDPGANYGYTF
cdr3_nt: TGTGCCAGCACCCGTGACCCAGGAGCTAACTATGGCTACACCTTC

clone_size: -
d_call: TRBD1
j_call: TRBJ1-6
v_call: TRBV6-1
cdr3_aa: CASVRDRGNSPLHF
cdr3_nt: TGTGCCAGCGTCCGGGACAGGGGGAACTCACCCCTCCACTTT

clone_size: -
d_call: -
j_call: TRBJ1-2
v_call: TRBV30
cdr3_aa: CACEGHYGDGYTF
cdr3_nt: TGTGCCTGCGAGGGCCATTACGGAGATGGCTACACCTTC

clone_size: -
d_call: TRBD2
j_call: TRBJ2-3
v_call: TRBV7-2
cdr3_aa: CASSLEEAGGRDTQYF
cdr3_nt: TGTGCCAGCAGCTTAGAGGAAGCGGGAGGTAGAGATACGCAGTATTTT

clone_size: -
d_call: -
j_call: TRBJ1-2
v_call: TRBV20-1
cdr3_aa: CSARWGADGYTF
cdr3_nt: TGCAGTGCCCGTTGGGGGGCGGATGGCTACACCTTC

clone_size: -
d_call: TRBD1
j_call: TRBJ2-6
v_call: TRBV11-2
cdr3_aa: CASSFLGQGAGGANVLTF
cdr3_nt: TGTGCCAGCAGCTTTTTGGGACAGGGGGCCGGTGGGGCCAACGTCCTGACTTTC

clone_size: few
d_call: -
j_call: TRBJ1-2
v_call: TRBV30
cdr3_aa: CAWSSGNYGYTF
cdr3_nt: TGTGCCTGGAGTTCGGGGAACTATGGCTACACCTTC

clone_size: few
d_call: TRBD1
j_call: TRBJ1-2
v_call: TRBV29-1
cdr3_aa: CSGTGWGYGYTF
cdr3_nt: TGCAGCGGGACAGGGTGGGGGTATGGCTACACCTTC

clone_size: -
d_call: -
j_call: TRBJ2-7
v_call: TRBV21-1
cdr3_aa: CASSKGVRSRDF
cdr3_nt: TGTGCCAGCAGCAAAGGCGTAAGGAGCCGGGACTTC

clone_size: few
d_call: TRBD2
j_call: TRBJ2-3
v_call: TRBV29-1
cdr3_aa: CSVGTSGYTDTQYF
cdr3_nt: TGCAGCGTTGGGACTAGCGGATACACAGATACGCAGTATTTT

clone_size: many
d_call: TRBD2
j_call: TRBJ2-1
v_call: TRBV5-1
cdr3_aa: CASSVREGLSNEQFF
cdr3_nt: TGCGCCAGCAGCGTTCGGGAGGGCCTATCGAATGAGCAGTTCTTC

clone_size: -
d_call: -
j_call: TRBJ2-1
v_call: TRBV7-2
cdr3_aa: CASTRVRGASYNEQFF
cdr3_nt: TGTGCCAGCACCCGAGTTAGGGGGGCCTCCTACAATGAGCAGTTCTTC

clone_size: -
d_call: TRBD1
j_call: TRBJ1-2
v_call: TRBV25-1
cdr3_aa: CATRGAGGFHGYTF
cdr3_nt: TGTGCCACCAGGGGGGCAGGGGGCTTCCATGGCTACACCTTC

clone_size: few
d_call: -
j_call: TRBJ2-1
v_call: TRBV7-2
cdr3_aa: CASRLSLSNNEQFF
cdr3_nt: TGTGCCAGCAGGCTTAGTCTCAGCAACAATGAGCAGTTCTTC

clone_size: -
d_call: TRBD2
j_call: TRBJ2-1
v_call: TRBV7-2
cdr3_aa: CASSLAILGLAGLNEQFF
cdr3_nt: TGTGCCAGCAGCTTAGCAATCTTGGGACTAGCGGGCTTAAATGAGCAGTTCTTC

clone_size: -
d_call: TRBD2
j_call: TRBJ2-1
v_call: TRBV5-6
cdr3_aa: CASSLGLAGLGQFF
cdr3_nt: TGTGCCAGCAGCCTCGGACTAGCGGGGTTAGGGCAGTTCTTC